The following is a T cell receptor beta chain sequence with its context. What it recognizes is unknown. PCR amplification relied on 60 Vbeta primers (plus 13 Jbeta primers). TCRdb keeps only in-frame clones here, not all; method: immunoSEQ multiplex PCR. Found here are around 100,000 clones, around 83% of them singletons; the top ten hold about 3.8%. The data are from a study of cytomegalovirus exposure and HLA in healthy donors. Findings of the study overall: Rare TCR sequences dominated, though some public TCRs recurred in many donors. TRBV6-2, TRBV6-3 and some other V segments were excluded as indistinguishable. TCR beta chain V- and J-gene trimming was linked, in a later analysis, to a missense variant in DCLRE1C.

There are 13 residues in the CDR3. Trimming removed 4 bases from V and 2 bases from J, with 10 bases in between. Germline V gene data show CDR1 as SGHRS and CDR2 as YFSETQ. The TCR comes from a man aged 25 to 45 in good health and CMV-seronegative. Sequenced: PBMCs. The V and J genes are TRBV5-1 and TRBJ2-7, with a weak D call TRBD1 (6 bases). CDR3 nucleotides: TGCGCCAGCAGCCCCCGGACAGCCTACGAGCAGTACTTC. Amino acids: CASSPRTAYEQYF.